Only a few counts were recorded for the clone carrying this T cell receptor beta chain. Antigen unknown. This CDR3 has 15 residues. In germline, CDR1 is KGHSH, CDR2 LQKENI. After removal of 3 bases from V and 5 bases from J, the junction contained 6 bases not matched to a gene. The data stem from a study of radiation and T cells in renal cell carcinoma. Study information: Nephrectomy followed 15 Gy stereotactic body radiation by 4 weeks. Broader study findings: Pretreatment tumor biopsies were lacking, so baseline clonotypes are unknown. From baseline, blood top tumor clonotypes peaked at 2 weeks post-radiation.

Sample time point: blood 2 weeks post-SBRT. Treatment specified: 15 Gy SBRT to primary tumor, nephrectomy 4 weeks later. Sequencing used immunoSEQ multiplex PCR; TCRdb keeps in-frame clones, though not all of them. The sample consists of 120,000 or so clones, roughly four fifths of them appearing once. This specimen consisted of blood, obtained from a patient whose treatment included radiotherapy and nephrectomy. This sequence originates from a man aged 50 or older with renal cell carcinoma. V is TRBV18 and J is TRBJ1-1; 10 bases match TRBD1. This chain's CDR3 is CASSPPGQGHTEAFF. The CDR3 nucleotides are TGTGCCAGCTCACCCCCGGGACAGGGGCATACTGAAGCTTTCTTT.